Sequencing of this T cell receptor beta chain was carried out in a study of blood T cell repertoires in COVID-19. For the study at large: COVID-19 samples, acute and convalescent, were from the United States, Italy and Spain.

The CDR3 runs to 14 residues. V gave up 7 bases and J gave up 5 bases, with 17 bases separating them. Looked up from germline, CDR1 is MNHNY and CDR2 is SVGAGI (reference sequence). In the study's own analysis: The authors estimated nucleated cell counts from reference gene primer amplification. The assay was immunoSEQ multiplex PCR, and TCRdb's table has in-frame clones only and misses some. V and J calls and clone size are copied from that table; D and trimming were computed from the DNA. The repertoire consists of hundreds of thousands of clones, with roughly four fifths occurring once and the leading ten covering over 10%.

V gene TRBV6-6 combines with J gene TRBJ1-1; no firm D call. This clonotype was obtained from a woman aged 60 to 75 with active or convalescent COVID-19. The sample taken for sequencing was peripheral blood. CDR3 loop: CASIERTEVTEAFF. Here the CDR3 DNA reads TGTGCCAGCATTGAAAGGACGGAGGTTACTGAAGCTTTCTTT.